This T cell receptor beta chain was recovered during a study of spatial heterogeneity in lung cancer. Study information: More beta-chain than alpha-chain sequences were consistently detected.

The trim removed 6 bases at V and 8 bases at J, leaving 8 bases unmatched. This CDR3 spans 13 amino acids. Germline CDR1 is LGHDT and CDR2 is YNNKEL (reference sequence). Many counts were recorded for this clonotype. On each TCR cDNA molecule, a unique molecular identifier was present. TCRdb fed the 5' RACE reads into MiXCR, producing one record per CDR3 protein. Of about 12,000 distinct CDR3 sequences in the sample, 5.5% to 8% are singletons; the top ten hold about a tenth. Regarding time point: sample taken at primary tumor resection. Unsorted whole RNA from tumor, nontumor lung or frozen PBMC underwent sequencing.

This sequence originates from a male donor with early-stage non-small cell lung cancer. The source material was normal lung tissue next to the tumor, sampled at surgery. The chain uses TRBV3-1 and TRBJ2-3; 7 nucleotides line up with TRBD1. In nucleotides, the CDR3 is TGTGCCAGCAGACCGGTGACAGGGTCTACGCAGTATTTT. Residues: CASRPVTGSTQYF.